These 23 T cell receptor beta chains originate from one sample sequenced in a study of blood T cell repertoires in COVID-19. The method was immunoSEQ multiplex PCR; TCRdb's version includes in-frame clones alone and lacks a portion of them. The table records approximately 240,000 clones, roughly 80% of them present only once. Input material: peripheral blood. Source of these receptors: a woman of 80 years or more with active or convalescent COVID-19.

V and J are TRBV9 and TRBJ2-5; weak D call: TRBD2 (6 bases). The CDR3 spans 16 residues. The germline V gene encodes CDR1 SGDLS and CDR2 YYNGEE. V dropped 2 bases and J dropped 4 bases, with 18 bases sitting between them. In nucleotides, the CDR3 is TGTGCCAGCAGCGTTTCTCGACTAGTCGGAGTAGAGACCCAGTACTTC. Encoded protein: CASSVSRLVGVETQYF.

The count of this clone is one. The chain links TRBV5-1 to TRBJ2-2; 11 nucleotides match TRBD1. Trimming took 4 bases from V and 1 from J; bases not matched to a gene: 3. The germline V gene encodes CDR1 SGHRS and CDR2 YFSETQ. This CDR3 has 16 residues. The CDR3 sequence: CASSKGTGGNTGELFF. The CDR3 DNA is TGCGCCAGCAGCAAGGGGACAGGGGGGAACACCGGGGAGCTGTTTTTT.

The V gene is TRBV18, the J gene TRBJ2-1; D is possibly TRBD1 (6 bases). CDR1 is KGHSH, CDR2 LQKENI, per germline. The CDR3 contains 15 residues. Trimming left V 6 bases short and J 3 bases short, with 15 bases between. CDR3 loop: CASSRARGDYNEQFF. The CDR3, as DNA: TGTGCCAGCTCGCGGGCCAGGGGTGACTACAATGAGCAGTTCTTC.

The chain joins TRBV5-1 to TRBJ2-3, with 12 positions matching TRBD2. Trimming cost V 7 bases and J 4 bases; bases outside gene matches: 19. Germline V gene sequence: CDR1 SGHRS, CDR2 YFSETQ. The CDR3 is 19 amino acids. The CDR3 reads CASDTGTSGSVEYADTQYF. DNA of the CDR3: TGCGCCAGCGATACCGGGACTAGCGGGTCCGTCGAGTATGCAGATACGCAGTATTTT.

CDR3 in amino acids: CAISESSRNTGELFF. Written as DNA, the CDR3 is TGTGCCATCAGTGAGTCTAGCCGGAACACCGGGGAGCTGTTTTTT. V and J are TRBV10-3 and TRBJ2-2; D gene unclear. The CDR3 spans 15 residues. V was pared by 0 bases and J by 1 base, with 6 bases between. Germline loops: CDR1 ENHRY, CDR2 SYGVKD.

This chain connects TRBV28 to TRBJ1-4; TRBD1 is a possible D gene (6 bases). This CDR3 spans 13 amino acids. Germline V gene lookup returns CDR1 MDHEN and CDR2 SYDVKM. Trimming stripped 11 bases from V and 3 bases from J, with 13 bases between. DNA for the CDR3: TGTGCCGGTCGCAGGGGATCTAATGAAAAACTGTTTTTT. It codes for CAGRRGSNEKLFF.

The CDR3 nucleotides read TGTGCCATCAGGCCGACTACCTTGAGCACAGATACGCAGTATTTT. Encoded protein: CAIRPTTLSTDTQYF. The chain recombines TRBV10-3 with TRBJ2-3, with TRBD2 as a possible D gene (5 bases). Germline-derived CDR1 and CDR2 are ENHRY and SYGVKD. The CDR3 is 15 residues long. V lost 6 bases and J 0 bases, leaving 13 bases between the germline ends.

V usage is TRBV19 and J usage is TRBJ1-4; 9 bases line up with TRBD1. J gave up 8 bases and V 10 bases, and 8 bases lay outside the gene matches. CDR1 LNHDA and CDR2 SQIVND come from the germline V gene (reference sequence). There are 13 residues in the CDR3. CDR3 protein: CATAQGAWEKLFF. The DNA for the CDR3 is TGTGCCACCGCACAGGGGGCTTGGGAAAAACTGTTTTTT.

This clone was detected once. The V and J genes are TRBV4-1 and TRBJ1-2; tentatively, D is TRBD1 (6 bases). Germline lookup yields CDR1 MGHRA and CDR2 YSYEKL. The CDR3 sequence is 15 residues long. Trimming left V 0 bases short and J 5 bases short, with 13 bases between. As DNA, the CDR3 is TGCGCCAGCAGCCAAGAAGAGACAGGCTCGTATGGCTACACCTTC. Its protein is CASSQEETGSYGYTF.

V is TRBV18 and J is TRBJ1-1, with TRBD1 matching over 10 bases. Unmatched junction bases numbered 10, after V lost 0 bases and J lost 6 bases. Germline V gene data show CDR1 as KGHSH and CDR2 as LQKENI. The CDR3 is made up of 17 amino acids. This chain's CDR3 is CASSPPFTGTGEPEAFF. CDR3 bases: TGTGCCAGCTCACCACCGTTTACAGGGACAGGGGAACCTGAAGCTTTCTTT.

The V and J genes are TRBV10-1 and TRBJ2-2; a weak D match, TRBD2 (6 bases). Trimming shortened V by 4 bases and J by 3 bases, and 12 bases separated the two germline ends. CDR1 is WNHNN and CDR2 is SYGVQD in the germline V gene (reference sequence). The CDR3 contains 15 residues. CDR3 coding DNA: TGCGCCAGCAGTGCTACGGAGGGCCACACCGGGGAGCTGTTTTTT. Its protein is CASSATEGHTGELFF.

The rearrangement links TRBV2 to TRBJ1-6; D might be TRBD1 (5 bases). Germline CDR1 SNHLY, CDR2 FYNNEI. V lost 3 bases to trimming and J lost 7 bases, with 13 bases between them. This CDR3 is built from 15 residues. CDR3 sequence: CASSDDSLWNSPLHF. As DNA, the CDR3 is TGTGCCAGCAGTGACGACAGCTTGTGGAATTCACCCCTCCACTTT.

This rearrangement joins TRBV15 to TRBJ2-1; D remains ambiguous. The CDR3 consists of 13 residues. V dropped 0 bases and J dropped 8 bases, with 8 bases sitting between them. Germline CDR1 LNHNV, CDR2 YYDKDF (reference sequence). CDR3 nucleotides: TGTGCCACCAGCAGAGATTATGTGTATGAGCAGTTCTTC. The encoded protein is CATSRDYVYEQFF.

The genes are TRBV13 and TRBJ2-7; TRBD1 matches at 7 bases. Unmatched junction bases numbered 21, after V lost 5 bases and J lost 5 bases. The length of the CDR3 is 18 residues. Germline lookup yields CDR1 PRHDT and CDR2 FYEKMQ (reference sequence). Written as DNA, the CDR3 is TGTGCCAGCAGCGTGAAAACGACAGGGTACGAGGCGTCCCACGAGCAGTACTTC. Its translation: CASSVKTTGYEASHEQYF.

This clone was seen a few times. The CDR3, as DNA: TGTGCCAGCAGCCTCAACCTGGCAGGGCCCCAGAACTATGGCTACACCTTC. It codes for CASSLNLAGPQNYGYTF. The chain links TRBV5-4 to TRBJ1-2; perhaps TRBD1 as D (5 bases). CDR1 is SGHNT and CDR2 is YYREEE in the germline V gene (reference sequence). V was cut by 4 bases and J by 2 bases, with 21 bases left in between. This CDR3 is built from 17 residues. The full variable domain, its missing parts supplied by reference TRBV5-4 and TRBJ1-2, is ETGVTQSPTHLIKTRGQQVTLRCSSQSGHNTVSWYQQALGQGPQFIFQYYREEENGRGNFPPRFSGLQFPNYSSELNVNALELDDSALYLCASSLNLAGPQNYGYTFGSGTRLTVV.

Notes on this clone: The junction departs from the called germline gene at one end, perhaps through a read error. J is TRBJ2-7 and V is TRBV2; 15 bases are a match to TRBD2. The CDR3 has 15 residues. Germline V gene data show CDR1 as SNHLY and CDR2 as FYNNEI. The chain's CDR3 is CASKGTSGGSSEQYF. The CDR3 DNA reads TGTGCCAGCAAAGGGACTAGCGGGGGGTCCTCCGAGCAGTACTTC.

The J gene is TRBJ2-7, the V gene TRBV7-2; TRBD2 aligns across 8 bases. V was clipped by 7 bases and J by 1 base; unmatched bases: 6. The CDR3 is 14 amino acids. Per the germline V gene, CDR1 is SGHTA and CDR2 is FQGNSA. The CDR3 sequence: CASKRAGESYEQYF. CDR3 nucleotides: TGTGCCAGCAAACGAGCGGGAGAGTCCTACGAGCAGTACTTC.

The rearrangement uses TRBV3-1 (or the pseudogene TRBV3-2) and TRBJ2-4, with 8 bases aligning to TRBD2. This CDR3 contains 19 residues. The germline V gene encodes CDR1 LGHDT and CDR2 YNNKEL (reference sequence). The trim removed 3 bases at V and 5 bases at J, leaving 18 bases unmatched. The CDR3 sequence: CASSQFLGAGADLENIQYF. Written as DNA, the CDR3 is TGTGCCAGCAGCCAGTTCTTGGGAGCGGGAGCCGATCTTGAAAACATTCAGTACTTC.

The chain employs TRBV7-8 and TRBJ2-1; D perhaps matches TRBD1 (5 bases). CDR3 length equals 15 residues. Trimming took off 3 bases at V and 1 base at J, with 10 bases between the two ends. Germline V CDR1 and CDR2: SGHVS, FQNEAQ. In DNA, the CDR3 is TGTGCCAGCAGCTTGTTTCAGGGTTCCTACAATGAGCAGTTCTTC. Translation gives CASSLFQGSYNEQFF.

As to this clone: Other DNA sequences in the sample encode the same CDR3. This chain links TRBV20-1 with TRBJ1-1, with TRBD1 as a possible D gene (5 bases). The CDR3 runs 11 residues. The germline V gene encodes CDR1 DFQATT and CDR2 SNEGSKA (reference sequence). The CDR3 nucleotides are TGCAGCACCAGGGTGAACACTGAAGCTTTCTTT. It is translated as CSTRVNTEAFF.

V and J are TRBV7-8 and TRBJ1-2; the D gene is possibly TRBD1 (6 bases). The CDR3 is 15 residues long. The germline CDR1 and CDR2 sequences are SGHVS and FQNEAQ. Between the trimmed V and J ends, which lost 5 bases and 0 bases, there was a span of 13 bases. The CDR3 protein is CASSGLGQSNYGYTF. The CDR3 nucleotides read TGTGCCAGCAGCGGACTTGGACAGTCTAACTATGGCTACACCTTC.

V gene TRBV3-1 (or the pseudogene TRBV3-2) combines with J gene TRBJ1-1; D possibly corresponds to TRBD1 (5 bases). V was cut by 1 base and J by 5 bases, with 8 bases left in between. The CDR3 consists of 13 residues. Per germline, CDR1 LGHDT and CDR2 YNNKEL (reference sequence). DNA for the CDR3: TGTGCCAGCAGCCAAGCAGGGTTTACTGAAGCTTTCTTT. Encoded protein: CASSQAGFTEAFF.

This chain links TRBV5-6 with TRBJ1-6, with D maybe TRBD1 (6 bases). CDR3 size: 16 residues. Trimming removed 3 bases at V and 4 bases at J, with 14 bases between. CDR1 is SGHDT, CDR2 YYEEEE, per germline. The CDR3 loop is CASSSQGHLYNSPLHF. The CDR3 DNA reads as TGTGCCAGCAGCTCCCAGGGACACCTTTATAATTCACCCCTCCACTTT.